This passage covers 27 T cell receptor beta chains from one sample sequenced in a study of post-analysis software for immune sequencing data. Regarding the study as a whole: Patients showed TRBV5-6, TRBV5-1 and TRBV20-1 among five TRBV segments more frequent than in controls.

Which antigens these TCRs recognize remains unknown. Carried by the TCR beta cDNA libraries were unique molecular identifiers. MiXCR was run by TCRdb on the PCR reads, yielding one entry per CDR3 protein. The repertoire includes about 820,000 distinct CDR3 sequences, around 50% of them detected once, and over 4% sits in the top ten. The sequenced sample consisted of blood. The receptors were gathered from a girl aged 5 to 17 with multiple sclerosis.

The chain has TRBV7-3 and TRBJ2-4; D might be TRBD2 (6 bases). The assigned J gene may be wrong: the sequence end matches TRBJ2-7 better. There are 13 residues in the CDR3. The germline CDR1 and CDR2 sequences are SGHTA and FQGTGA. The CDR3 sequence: CASSSSMGGEQYF. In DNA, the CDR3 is TGTGCCAGCAGCTCATCAATGGGGGGCGAGCAGTACTTC.

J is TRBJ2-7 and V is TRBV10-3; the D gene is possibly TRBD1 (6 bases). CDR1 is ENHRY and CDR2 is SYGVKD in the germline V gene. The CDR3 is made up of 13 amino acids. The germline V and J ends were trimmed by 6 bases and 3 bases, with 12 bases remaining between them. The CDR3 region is CAISRGANYEQYF. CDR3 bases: TGTGCCATCAGCAGGGGTGCGAACTACGAGCAGTACTTC.

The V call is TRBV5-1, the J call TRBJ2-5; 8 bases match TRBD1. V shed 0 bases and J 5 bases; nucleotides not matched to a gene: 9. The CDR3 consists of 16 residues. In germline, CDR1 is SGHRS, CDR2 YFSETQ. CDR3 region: CASSLDPRGRVETQYF. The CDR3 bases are TGCGCCAGCAGCTTGGACCCCAGGGGGCGTGTGGAGACCCAGTACTTC.

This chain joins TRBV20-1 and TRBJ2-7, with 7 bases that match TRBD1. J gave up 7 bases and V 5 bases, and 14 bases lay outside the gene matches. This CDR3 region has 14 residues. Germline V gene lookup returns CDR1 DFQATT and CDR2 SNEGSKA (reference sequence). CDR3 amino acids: CSAQNWDSPIEQYF. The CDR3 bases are TGCAGTGCTCAAAATTGGGACAGCCCGATAGAGCAGTACTTC.

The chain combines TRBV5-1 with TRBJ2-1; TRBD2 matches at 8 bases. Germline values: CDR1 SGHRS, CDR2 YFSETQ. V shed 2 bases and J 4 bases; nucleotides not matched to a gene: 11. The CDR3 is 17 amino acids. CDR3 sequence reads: CASSFPLQRGTYNEQFF. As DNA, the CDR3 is TGCGCCAGCAGCTTCCCCTTGCAGCGGGGGACATACAATGAGCAGTTCTTC.

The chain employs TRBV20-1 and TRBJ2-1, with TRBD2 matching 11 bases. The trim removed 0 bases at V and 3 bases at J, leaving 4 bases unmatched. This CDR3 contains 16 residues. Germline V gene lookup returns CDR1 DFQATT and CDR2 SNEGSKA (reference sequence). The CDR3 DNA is TGCAGTGCTAGAGATTCGACTAGCGGGATCTACAATGAGCAGTTCTTC. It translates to CSARDSTSGIYNEQFF.

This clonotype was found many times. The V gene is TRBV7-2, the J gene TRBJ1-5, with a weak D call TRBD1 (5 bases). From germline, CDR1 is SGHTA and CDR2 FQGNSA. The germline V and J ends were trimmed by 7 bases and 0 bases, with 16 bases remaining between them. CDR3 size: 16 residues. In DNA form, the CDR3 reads TGTGCCAGCACCTCTGTCGGGGGGATTAGCAATCAGCCCCAGCATTTT. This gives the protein CASTSVGGISNQPQHF.

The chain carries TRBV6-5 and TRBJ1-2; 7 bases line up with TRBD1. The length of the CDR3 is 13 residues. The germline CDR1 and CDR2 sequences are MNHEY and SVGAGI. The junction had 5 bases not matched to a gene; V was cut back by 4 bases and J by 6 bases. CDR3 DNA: TGTGCCAGCAGTTTCCGACAGGGCCATGGCTACACCTTC. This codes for CASSFRQGHGYTF.

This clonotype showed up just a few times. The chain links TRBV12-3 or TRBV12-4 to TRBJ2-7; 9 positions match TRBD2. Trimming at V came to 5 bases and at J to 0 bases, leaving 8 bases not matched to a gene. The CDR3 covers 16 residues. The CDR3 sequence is CASSPTSGQSSYEQYF. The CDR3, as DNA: TGTGCCAGCAGTCCGACTAGCGGCCAGAGCTCCTACGAGCAGTACTTC.

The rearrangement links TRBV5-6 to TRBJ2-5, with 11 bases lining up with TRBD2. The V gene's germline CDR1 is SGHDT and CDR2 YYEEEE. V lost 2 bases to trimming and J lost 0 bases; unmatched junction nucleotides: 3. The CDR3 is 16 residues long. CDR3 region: CASSLLAGGNQETQYF. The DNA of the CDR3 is TGTGCCAGCAGCTTATTAGCGGGAGGGAACCAAGAGACCCAGTACTTC.

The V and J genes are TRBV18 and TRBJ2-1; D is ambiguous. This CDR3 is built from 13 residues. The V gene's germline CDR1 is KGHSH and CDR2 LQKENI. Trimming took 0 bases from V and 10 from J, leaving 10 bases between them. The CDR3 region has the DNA TGTGCCAGCTCACCACCGGTACCTGGGGAGCAGTTCTTC. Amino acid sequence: CASSPPVPGEQFF.

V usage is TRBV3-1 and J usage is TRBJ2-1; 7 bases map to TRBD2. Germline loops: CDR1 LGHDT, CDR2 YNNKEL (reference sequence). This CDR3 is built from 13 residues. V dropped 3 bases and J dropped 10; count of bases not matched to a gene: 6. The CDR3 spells CASSQVPGGEQFF. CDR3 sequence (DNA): TGTGCCAGCAGCCAGGTGCCGGGGGGAGAGCAGTTCTTC.

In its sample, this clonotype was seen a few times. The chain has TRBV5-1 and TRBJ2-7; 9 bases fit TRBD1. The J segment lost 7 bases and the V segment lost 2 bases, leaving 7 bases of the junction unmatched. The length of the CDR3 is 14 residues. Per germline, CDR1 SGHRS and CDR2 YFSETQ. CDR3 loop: CASSFGQGSTEQYF. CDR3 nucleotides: TGCGCCAGCAGCTTTGGACAGGGGAGCACAGAGCAGTACTTC.

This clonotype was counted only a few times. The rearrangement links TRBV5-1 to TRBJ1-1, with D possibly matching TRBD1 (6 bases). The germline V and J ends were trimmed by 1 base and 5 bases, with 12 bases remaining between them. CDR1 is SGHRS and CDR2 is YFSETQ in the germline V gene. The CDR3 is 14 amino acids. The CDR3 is CASSLFDGTTEAFF. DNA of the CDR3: TGCGCCAGCAGCTTGTTCGACGGGACAACTGAAGCTTTCTTT.

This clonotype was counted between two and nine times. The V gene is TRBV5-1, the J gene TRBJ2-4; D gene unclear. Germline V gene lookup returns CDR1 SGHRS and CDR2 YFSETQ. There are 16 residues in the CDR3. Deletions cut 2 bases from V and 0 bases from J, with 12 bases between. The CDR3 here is CASSFAPSIAKNIQYF. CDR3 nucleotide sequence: TGCGCCAGCAGCTTCGCCCCCTCGATAGCCAAAAACATTCAGTACTTC.

CDR3 in amino acids: CASSPSTGETLYGYTF. CDR3 in DNA: TGTGCCAGCTCACCAAGCACAGGCGAGACCCTATATGGCTACACCTTC. This chain uses TRBV18 with TRBJ1-2; D is possibly TRBD1 (5 bases). The CDR3 contains 16 residues. Germline CDR1 KGHSH, CDR2 LQKENI. Trimming left V 2 bases short and J 5 bases short, with 18 bases between.

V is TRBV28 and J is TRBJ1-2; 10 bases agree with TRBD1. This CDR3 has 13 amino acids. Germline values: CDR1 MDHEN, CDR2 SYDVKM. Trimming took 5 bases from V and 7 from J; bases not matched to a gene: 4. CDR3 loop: CASSHGTGVGYTF. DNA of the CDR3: TGTGCCAGCAGTCACGGGACAGGGGTTGGCTACACCTTC.

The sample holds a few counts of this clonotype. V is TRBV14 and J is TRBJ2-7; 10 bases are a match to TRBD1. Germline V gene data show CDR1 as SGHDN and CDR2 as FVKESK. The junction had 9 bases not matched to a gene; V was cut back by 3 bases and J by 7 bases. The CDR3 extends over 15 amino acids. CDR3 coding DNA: TGTGCCAGCAGCCATCAACGGACAGGGGGAGTGGAGCAGTACTTC. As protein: CASSHQRTGGVEQYF. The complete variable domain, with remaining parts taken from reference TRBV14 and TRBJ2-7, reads EAGVTQFPSHSVIEKGQTVTLRCDPISGHDNLYWYRRVMGKEIKFLLHFVKESKQDESGMPNNRFLAERTGGTYSTLKVQPAELEDSGVYFCASSHQRTGGVEQYFGPGTRLTVT.

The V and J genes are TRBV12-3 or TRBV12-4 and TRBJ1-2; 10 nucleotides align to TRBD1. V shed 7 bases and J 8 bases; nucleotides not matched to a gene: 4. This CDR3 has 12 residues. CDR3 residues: CASKRTGGGYTF. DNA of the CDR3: TGTGCCAGCAAGCGGACAGGGGGGGGCTACACCTTC.

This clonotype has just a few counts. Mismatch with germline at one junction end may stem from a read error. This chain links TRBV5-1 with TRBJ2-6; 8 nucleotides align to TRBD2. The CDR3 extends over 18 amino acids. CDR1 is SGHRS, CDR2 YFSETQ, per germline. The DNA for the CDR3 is TGCGCCAGCTGCCCCCAGGGCGGGAGGCGCTCTGGGGCCAGCGTCCTGACTTTC. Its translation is CASCPQGGRRSGASVLTF.

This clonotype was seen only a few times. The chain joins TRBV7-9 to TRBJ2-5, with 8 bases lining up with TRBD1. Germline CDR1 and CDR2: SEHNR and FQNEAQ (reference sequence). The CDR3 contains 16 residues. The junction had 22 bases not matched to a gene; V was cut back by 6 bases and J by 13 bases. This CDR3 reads CASSQSRDRGTHERYF. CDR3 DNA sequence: TGTGCCAGCAGTCAAAGCCGAGACAGGGGAACCCACGAGCGGTACTTC.

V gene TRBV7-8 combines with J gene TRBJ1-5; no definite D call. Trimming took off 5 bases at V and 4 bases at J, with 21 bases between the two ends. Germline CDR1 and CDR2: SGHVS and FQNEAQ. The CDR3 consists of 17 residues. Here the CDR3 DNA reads TGTGCCAGCAGCCGAGATAATAGGGCCTTGAGGAATCAGCCCCAGCATTTT. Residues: CASSRDNRALRNQPQHF.

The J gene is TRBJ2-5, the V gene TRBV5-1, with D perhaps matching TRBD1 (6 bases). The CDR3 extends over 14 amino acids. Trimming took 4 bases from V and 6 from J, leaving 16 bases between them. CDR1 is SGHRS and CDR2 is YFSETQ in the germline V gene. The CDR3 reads CASSPQGPEKTQYF. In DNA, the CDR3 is TGCGCCAGCAGCCCACAGGGCCCCGAGAAGACCCAGTACTTC. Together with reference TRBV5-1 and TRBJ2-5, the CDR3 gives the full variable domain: KAGVTQTPRYLIKTRGQQVTLSCSPISGHRSVSWYQQTPGQGLQFLFEYFSETQRNKGNFPGRFSGRQFSNSRSEMNVSTLELGDSALYLCASSPQGPEKTQYFGPGTRLLVL.

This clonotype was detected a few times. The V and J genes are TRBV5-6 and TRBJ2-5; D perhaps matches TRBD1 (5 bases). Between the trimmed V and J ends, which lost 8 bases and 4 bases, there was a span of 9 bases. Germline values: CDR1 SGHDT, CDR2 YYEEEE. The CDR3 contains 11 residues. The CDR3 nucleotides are TGTGCCAGTGTTCAGGGAGAGACCCAGTACTTC. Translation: CASVQGETQYF.

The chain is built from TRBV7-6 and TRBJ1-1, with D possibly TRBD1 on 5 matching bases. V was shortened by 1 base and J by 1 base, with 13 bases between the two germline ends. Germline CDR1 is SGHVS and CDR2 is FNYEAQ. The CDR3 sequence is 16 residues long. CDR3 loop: CASSLGFQGRNTEAFF. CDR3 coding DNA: TGTGCCAGCAGCTTAGGTTTCCAGGGACGGAACACTGAAGCTTTCTTT.

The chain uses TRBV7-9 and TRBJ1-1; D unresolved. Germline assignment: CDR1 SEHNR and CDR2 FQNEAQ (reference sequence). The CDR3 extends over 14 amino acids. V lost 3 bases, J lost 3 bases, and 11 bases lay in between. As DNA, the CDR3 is TGTGCCAGCAGCTTTCCCGGGCGGGACACTGAAGCTTTCTTT. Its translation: CASSFPGRDTEAFF.

Here the CDR3 reads CASSFKTSGSRVTQYF. CDR3 in DNA: TGTGCCAGCAGCTTTAAGACTAGCGGGAGTAGAGTGACCCAGTACTTC. V usage is TRBV5-6 and J usage is TRBJ2-5, with 12 bases matching TRBD2. V trimming: 2 bases; J trimming: 7 bases; junction bases outside the gene matches: 9. The germline V gene encodes CDR1 SGHDT and CDR2 YYEEEE. This CDR3 region has 16 residues.